The clone carrying this T cell receptor beta chain was counted many times. Antigen unknown. This specimen belongs to a study of neurological immune-mediated disorders. Overall study findings and caveats: The study found no CDR3 amino acid sequences shared by expanded clones across subjects, suggesting private repertoires in all groups.

The cDNA was synthesized by 5'RACE incorporating 10-nucleotide random UMIs. Every sequencing run produced over 160 million TCR-beta sequences that came from 15-18 subjects. TCRdb re-derived calls from the 5' RACE reads in MiXCR, one entry per CDR3 protein. The sample contains approximately 77,000 distinct CDR3 sequences, around 9.9% of which appear only once. The CDR3 extends over 15 amino acids. Germline V gene lookup returns CDR1 SGHRS and CDR2 YFSETQ. Losses at the gene ends were 0 bases for V and 5 bases for J; bases not matched to a gene: 5. The chain uses TRBV5-1 and TRBJ2-7; 10 nucleotides align to TRBD2. The clonotype comes from a man aged 50 or older in good health. The specimen sequenced was PBMCs. CDR3 nucleotide sequence: TGCGCCAGCAGCTTGGCGGGACTAGCGACCCACGAGCAGTACTTC. Protein: CASSLAGLATHEQYF.